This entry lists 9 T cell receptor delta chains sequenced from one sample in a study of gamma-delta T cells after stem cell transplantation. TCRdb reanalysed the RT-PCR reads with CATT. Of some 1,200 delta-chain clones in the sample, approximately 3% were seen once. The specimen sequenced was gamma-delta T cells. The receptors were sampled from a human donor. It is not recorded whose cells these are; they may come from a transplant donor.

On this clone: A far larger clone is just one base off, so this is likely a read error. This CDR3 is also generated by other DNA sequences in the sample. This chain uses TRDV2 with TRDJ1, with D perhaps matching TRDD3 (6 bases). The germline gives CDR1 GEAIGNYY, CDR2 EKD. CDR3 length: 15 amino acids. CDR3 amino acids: CACDTVGDYTDKLIF. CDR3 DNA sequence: TGTGCCTGTGACACCGTTGGGGATTACACCGATAAACTCATCTTC.

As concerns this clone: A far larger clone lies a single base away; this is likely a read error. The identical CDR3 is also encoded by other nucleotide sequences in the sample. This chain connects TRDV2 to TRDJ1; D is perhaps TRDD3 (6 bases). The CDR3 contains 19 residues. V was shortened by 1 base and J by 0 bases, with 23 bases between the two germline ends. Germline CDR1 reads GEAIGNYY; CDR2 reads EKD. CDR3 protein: CACDTILGAPGRDTDKLIF. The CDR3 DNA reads TGTGCCTGTGACACGATACTGGGAGCCCCCGGCCGGGACACCGATAAACTCATCTTT.

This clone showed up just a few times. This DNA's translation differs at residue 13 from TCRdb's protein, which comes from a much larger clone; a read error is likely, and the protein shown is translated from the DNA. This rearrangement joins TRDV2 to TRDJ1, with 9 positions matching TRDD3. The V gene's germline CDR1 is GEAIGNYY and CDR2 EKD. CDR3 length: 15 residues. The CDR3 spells CACDTVGDRGDKPIF. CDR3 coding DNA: TGTGCCTGTGACACCGTGGGGGATAGGGGCGATAAACCCATCTTT.

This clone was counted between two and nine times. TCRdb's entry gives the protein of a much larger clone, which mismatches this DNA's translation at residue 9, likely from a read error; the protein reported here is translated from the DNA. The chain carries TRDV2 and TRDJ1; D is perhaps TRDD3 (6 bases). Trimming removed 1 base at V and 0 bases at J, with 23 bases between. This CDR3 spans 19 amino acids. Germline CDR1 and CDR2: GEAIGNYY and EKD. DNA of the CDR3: TGTGCCTGTGACACGGTCCCTGGGTATAAGGGGGAATACACCGATAAACTCATCTTT. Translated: CACDTVPGYKGEYTDKLIF.

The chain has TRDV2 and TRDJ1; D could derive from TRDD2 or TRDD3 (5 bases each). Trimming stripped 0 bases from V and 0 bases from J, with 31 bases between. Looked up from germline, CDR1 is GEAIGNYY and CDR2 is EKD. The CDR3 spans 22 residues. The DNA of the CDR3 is TGTGCCTGTGACACCGGGTTCTTACCTACTCTTAACCCGGGGGCTCACACCGATAAACTCATCTTT. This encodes CACDTGFLPTLNPGAHTDKLIF.

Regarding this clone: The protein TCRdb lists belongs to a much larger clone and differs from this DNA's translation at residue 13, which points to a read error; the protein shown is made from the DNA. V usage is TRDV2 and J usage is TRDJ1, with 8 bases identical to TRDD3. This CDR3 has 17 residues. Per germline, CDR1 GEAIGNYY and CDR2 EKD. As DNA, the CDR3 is TGTGCCTGTGACCGGCTTACTGGGGGGTTATACACCGGTAAACTCATCTTT. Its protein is CACDRLTGGLYTGKLIF.

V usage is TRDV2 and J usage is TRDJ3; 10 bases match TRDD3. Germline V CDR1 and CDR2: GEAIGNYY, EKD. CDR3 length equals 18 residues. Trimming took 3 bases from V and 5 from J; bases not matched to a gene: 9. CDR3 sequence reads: CACDLVGDTVRDTRQMFF. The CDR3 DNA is TGTGCCTGTGACTTAGTGGGGGATACAGTCCGGGACACCCGACAGATGTTTTTC.

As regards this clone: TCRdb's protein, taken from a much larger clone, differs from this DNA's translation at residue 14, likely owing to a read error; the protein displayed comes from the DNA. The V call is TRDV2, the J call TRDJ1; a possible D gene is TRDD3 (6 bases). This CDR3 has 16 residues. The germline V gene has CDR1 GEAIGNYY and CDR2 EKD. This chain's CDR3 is CACDTVGGPYTDKPIF. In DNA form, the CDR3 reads TGTGCCTGTGACACCGTGGGGGGACCGTACACCGATAAACCCATCTTT.

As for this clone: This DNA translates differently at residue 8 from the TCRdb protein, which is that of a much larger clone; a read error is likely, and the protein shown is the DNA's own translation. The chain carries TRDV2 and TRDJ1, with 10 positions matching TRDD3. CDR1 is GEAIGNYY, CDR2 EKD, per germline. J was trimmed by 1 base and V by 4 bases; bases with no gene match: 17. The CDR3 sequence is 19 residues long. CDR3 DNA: TGTGCCTGTGAGACCCTTGGGGGGCTGGGGGATAGGGTCACCGATAAACTCATCTTT. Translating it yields CACETLGGLGDRVTDKLIF.